This TCR beta chain comes out of a study of CD4 T cells in relation to SARS-CoV-2 and coronaviruses. Study background: The HLA restriction of the shared crossreactive spike epitopes was mapped.

CD4+ T cells from unexposed donors were obtained before the COVID-19 pandemic (2011-2018). Assay used: immunoSEQ multiplex PCR; TCRdb lists only in-frame clones, some missing. This sample yields just under 65,000 clones, of which roughly 93% are seen a single time; 0.14% belongs to the top ten. Concerning this clone: The antigen is not known.

The study, taken as a whole, reports: Pre-pandemic and post-infection samples never came from the same donor.

The V and J ends lost 6 bases and 4 bases, in that order; junction bases with no gene match: 9. The V gene's germline CDR1 is SNHLY and CDR2 FYNNEI. The CDR3 is 16 amino acids. The chain is built from TRBV2 and TRBJ2-2; 9 bases fit TRBD2. The sample consisted of naive CD4+ T cells from PBMCs. Subset denoted: naive CD4+ T cells isolated by negative enrichment. The sequence derives from a human donor in good health. The CDR3 here is CASSPTSGRVTGELFF. In DNA form, the CDR3 reads TGTGCCAGCAGCCCGACTAGCGGTCGTGTCACCGGGGAGCTGTTTTTT.